The 27 T cell receptor beta chains below all came from one sample that was sequenced in a study of T cell responses to AZD1222 COVID-19 vaccine. Generated by immunoSEQ multiplex PCR, the TCRdb table keeps only in-frame clones and is missing some. In the table there are more than 70,000 clones, about 91% of which are singletons. The sample in question was peripheral blood, obtained 28 days after the second AZD1222 dose. The receptor source for this set is an adult who received the AZD1222 COVID-19 vaccine.

This clone appeared a single time. This sequence joins TRBV18 and TRBJ2-2, with D unresolved. The germline V and J ends were trimmed by 6 bases and 4 bases, with 12 bases remaining between them. CDR1 and CDR2 from the germline V gene are KGHSH and LQKENI. The CDR3 has 14 residues. CDR3 amino acids: CASSPSSGTGELFF. For the CDR3, the DNA is TGTGCCAGCTCCCCCTCCTCGGGCACCGGGGAGCTGTTTTTT. Using reference TRBV18 and TRBJ2-2 for the parts outside the CDR3, the full variable domain is NAGVMQNPRHLVRRRGQEARLRCSPMKGHSHVYWYRQLPEEGLKFMVYLQKENIIDESGMPKERFSAEFPKEGPSILRIQQVVRGDSAAYFCASSPSSGTGELFFGEGSRLTVL.

The J gene is TRBJ2-1, the V gene TRBV5-1, with 7 bases aligning to TRBD2. From germline, CDR1 is SGHRS and CDR2 YFSETQ. Losses at the gene ends were 4 bases for V and 10 bases for J; bases not matched to a gene: 5. There are 12 residues in the CDR3. The CDR3 DNA reads as TGCGCCAGCAGCCCCGGACTAGGGGAGCAGTTCTTC. Protein: CASSPGLGEQFF. Complete variable domain (other parts from reference TRBV5-1 and TRBJ2-1): KAGVTQTPRYLIKTRGQQVTLSCSPISGHRSVSWYQQTPGQGLQFLFEYFSETQRNKGNFPGRFSGRQFSNSRSEMNVSTLELGDSALYLCASSPGLGEQFFGPGTRLTVL.

The J gene is TRBJ2-5, the V gene TRBV27; D is ambiguous. The CDR3 is 15 amino acids. Germline assignment: CDR1 MNHEY and CDR2 SMNVEV (reference sequence). The V end was cut by 1 base, the J end by 1 base, with 10 bases between. Here the CDR3 reads CASSLLAQSQETQYF. The CDR3, as DNA: TGTGCCAGCAGTTTATTGGCGCAGAGCCAAGAGACCCAGTACTTC.

The rearrangement links TRBV9 to TRBJ1-2, with D possibly being TRBD1 (5 bases). The germline V gene has CDR1 SGDLS and CDR2 YYNGEE. The CDR3 sequence is 14 residues long. The V and J ends lost 0 bases and 8 bases respectively, with 14 bases between them. The CDR3 loop reads CASSVGTGVEGYTF. The DNA of the CDR3 is TGTGCCAGCAGCGTAGGCACGGGGGTCGAAGGCTACACCTTC.

For the CDR3, the DNA is TGTGCCAGCAGCCGCGGACAGGGGAGCACTGAAGCTTTCTTT. It is translated as CASSRGQGSTEAFF. The chain recombines TRBV11-3 with TRBJ1-1; 9 bases fit TRBD1. J was trimmed by 4 bases and V by 5 bases; bases with no gene match: 5. This CDR3 has 14 amino acids. Germline V CDR1 and CDR2: SGHNT, YENEEA.

The chain has TRBV27 and TRBJ2-1; 7 bases are a match to TRBD1. The junction had 10 bases not matched to a gene; V was cut back by 4 bases and J by 4 bases. The germline V gene has CDR1 MNHEY and CDR2 SMNVEV (reference sequence). The CDR3 extends over 16 amino acids. CDR3 sequence: CASSSIYRGRYNEQFF. CDR3 nucleotides: TGTGCCAGCAGTTCTATCTACAGGGGTCGTTACAATGAGCAGTTCTTC.

The genes are TRBV28 and TRBJ2-5; TRBD1 agrees at 7 bases. Germline lookup yields CDR1 MDHEN and CDR2 SYDVKM. The CDR3 runs to 18 residues. The V segment lost 2 bases and the J segment 0 bases; nucleotides outside the gene matches: 12. In DNA, the CDR3 is TGTGCCAGCAGTTTAGGGAACACACCCGGGACAGACCAAGAGACCCAGTACTTC. Translating it yields CASSLGNTPGTDQETQYF. The full variable domain, in which reference TRBV28 and TRBJ2-5 provide the parts outside the CDR3, is DVKVTQSSRYLVKRTGEKVFLECVQDMDHENMFWYRQDPGLGLRLIYFSYDVKMKEKGDIPEGYSVSREKKERFSLILESASTNQTSMYLCASSLGNTPGTDQETQYFGPGTRLLVL.

The rearrangement uses TRBV5-1 and TRBJ2-1; 11 nucleotides match TRBD2. The CDR3 covers 15 residues. V was pared by 3 bases and J by 10 bases, with 9 bases of the junction left unmatched. Germline lookup yields CDR1 SGHRS and CDR2 YFSETQ. The CDR3 sequence: CASSWGTSGAGEQFF. The DNA of the CDR3 is TGCGCCAGCAGCTGGGGGACTAGCGGCGCGGGGGAGCAGTTCTTC.

The V and J genes are TRBV10-2 and TRBJ2-3; D might be TRBD1 or TRBD2, each matching 5 bases. Germline V gene sequence: CDR1 WSHSY, CDR2 SAAADI. Between the trimmed V and J ends, which lost 5 bases and 4 bases, there was a span of 10 bases. The CDR3 spans 13 residues. The CDR3 is CASSSGPADTQYF. DNA of the CDR3: TGCGCCAGCAGTTCGGGGCCCGCAGATACGCAGTATTTT.

V is TRBV6-2 or TRBV6-3 and J is TRBJ2-4, with a tentative D call TRBD2 (6 bases). The CDR3 has 13 residues. V lost 5 bases to trimming and J lost 6 bases, with 11 bases between them. Per the germline V gene, CDR1 is MNHEY and CDR2 is SVGEGT. CDR3 sequence (DNA): TGTGCCAGCAGTACGGGGGTTCCAAACATTCAGTACTTC. Its translation: CASSTGVPNIQYF.

The chain employs TRBV27 and TRBJ2-5; no reliable D call. This CDR3 is built from 14 residues. Trimming cost V 0 bases and J 1 base, with 6 bases left between them. The V gene's germline CDR1 is MNHEY and CDR2 SMNVEV (reference sequence). CDR3 sequence reads: CASSLSPGQETQYF. In nucleotides, the CDR3 is TGTGCCAGCAGTTTATCCCCAGGCCAAGAGACCCAGTACTTC.

The V gene is TRBV7-9, the J gene TRBJ1-4, with 7 bases lining up with TRBD1. The CDR3 length is 17 residues. The V gene's germline CDR1 is SEHNR and CDR2 FQNEAQ (reference sequence). V trimming: 5 bases; J trimming: 0 bases; junction bases outside the gene matches: 9. The CDR3 reads CASSLEGQQATNEKLFF. The DNA for the CDR3 is TGTGCCAGCAGCCTCGAGGGACAGCAGGCAACTAATGAAAAACTGTTTTTT.

The genes are TRBV27 and TRBJ2-3; possible D gene TRBD2, 5 bases. Germline V gives CDR1 MNHEY, CDR2 SMNVEV (reference sequence). V was pared by 4 bases and J by 1 base, with 12 bases between. CDR3 length: 15 amino acids. CDR3 coding DNA: TGTGCCAGCAGTTCTTTTGGGAGAGGCACAGATACGCAGTATTTT. Amino acid sequence: CASSSFGRGTDTQYF.

This chain links TRBV19 with TRBJ1-5; 9 bases are a match to TRBD1. With 5 bases clipped from V and 7 bases from J, the junction kept 12 bases outside the gene matches. Germline V gene lookup returns CDR1 LNHDA and CDR2 SQIVND (reference sequence). This CDR3 region has 16 residues. This CDR3 reads CASSRGGQGIVQPQHF. The DNA of the CDR3 is TGTGCCAGTAGTCGCGGTGGACAGGGGATCGTGCAGCCCCAGCATTTT.

This chain connects TRBV5-4 to TRBJ1-1; D ambiguous. This CDR3 is built from 14 residues. The V gene lost 0 bases and the J gene lost 1 base, with 7 bases spanning the gap. Germline V gene sequence: CDR1 SGHNT, CDR2 YYREEE (reference sequence). The CDR3 region has the DNA TGTGCCAGCAGCTTGGGTACCGAGAACACTGAAGCTTTCTTT. It translates to CASSLGTENTEAFF.

The CDR3 nucleotides are TGTGCCACCCTCCAAGGGGGTGAGCAGTTCTTC. Translating it yields CATLQGGEQFF. The V and J genes are TRBV7-6 and TRBJ2-1; tentative D call: TRBD1 (6 bases). Germline lookup yields CDR1 SGHVS and CDR2 FNYEAQ. The CDR3 covers 11 residues. V lost 10 bases and J 9 bases, leaving 13 bases between the germline ends. Supplemented by reference TRBV7-6 and TRBJ2-1, the full variable domain reads GAGVSQSPRYKVTKRGQDVALRCDPISGHVSLYWYRQALGQGPEFLTYFNYEAQQDKSGLPNDRFSAERPEGSISTLTIQRTEQRDSAMYRCATLQGGEQFFGPGTRLTVL.

This chain links TRBV5-1 with TRBJ2-1; TRBD2 agrees at 15 bases. The V segment lost 4 bases and the J segment 6 bases; nucleotides outside the gene matches: 8. CDR1 is SGHRS and CDR2 is YFSETQ in the germline V gene. This CDR3 has 17 amino acids. CDR3 loop: CASSPGTSGRRPNEQFF. The CDR3 region has the DNA TGCGCCAGCAGCCCGGGGACTAGCGGGAGGCGACCCAATGAGCAGTTCTTC.

This sequence joins TRBV19 and TRBJ2-2; D is unresolved. Germline assignment: CDR1 LNHDA and CDR2 SQIVND (reference sequence). There are 16 residues in the CDR3. V lost 1 base to trimming and J lost 6 bases, with 15 bases between them. CDR3 loop: CASSIAGWSSSGELFF. The CDR3 DNA reads as TGTGCCAGTAGTATAGCGGGTTGGTCTAGTTCCGGGGAGCTGTTTTTT.

CDR3 sequence (DNA): TGTGCCAGCAGAAGGGCGGGGGCCAACGTCCTGACTTTC. Translated, it gives CASRRAGANVLTF. This chain connects TRBV11-2 to TRBJ2-6, with D unresolved. There are 13 residues in the CDR3. Germline V gives CDR1 SGHAT, CDR2 FQNNGV. V was shortened by 6 bases and J by 4 bases, with 7 bases between the two germline ends.

The genes are TRBV6-5 and TRBJ1-5; tentatively, D is TRBD1 (5 bases). The germline V gene has CDR1 MNHEY and CDR2 SVGAGI. V lost 6 bases, J lost 2 bases, and 14 bases lay in between. CDR3 length: 15 residues. The CDR3 region has the DNA TGTGCCAGCAGCACCCAGGGTTTGGGCAATCAGCCCCAGCATTTT. It translates to CASSTQGLGNQPQHF.

The chain carries TRBV18 and TRBJ2-7, with TRBD1 identical over 9 bases. Germline V gene data show CDR1 as KGHSH and CDR2 as LQKENI. Unmatched junction bases numbered 10, after V lost 0 bases and J lost 7 bases. The CDR3 spans 16 residues. In DNA form, the CDR3 reads TGTGCCAGCTCACCACCGGGACAGGGTCCGTCGGGGGAGCAGTACTTC. Residues: CASSPPGQGPSGEQYF. The whole variable domain, remainder taken from reference TRBV18 and TRBJ2-7, is NAGVMQNPRHLVRRRGQEARLRCSPMKGHSHVYWYRQLPEEGLKFMVYLQKENIIDESGMPKERFSAEFPKEGPSILRIQQVVRGDSAAYFCASSPPGQGPSGEQYFGPGTRLTVT.

This chain joins TRBV5-4 and TRBJ2-7, with 13 bases identical to TRBD2. Germline V lookup: CDR1 SGHNT, CDR2 YYREEE (reference sequence). This CDR3 has 17 residues. The junction had 7 bases not matched to a gene; V was cut back by 4 bases and J by 0 bases. CDR3 sequence reads: CASSRGLAGISSYEQYF. The CDR3 coding sequence is TGTGCCAGCAGCCGGGGACTAGCGGGAATCAGCTCCTACGAGCAGTACTTC.

The J gene is TRBJ2-3, the V gene TRBV5-1; the match to TRBD2 covers 9 bases. Trimming at V came to 7 bases and at J to 0 bases, leaving 6 bases not matched to a gene. CDR1 is SGHRS and CDR2 is YFSETQ in the germline V gene. This CDR3 comprises 15 residues. The DNA of the CDR3 is TGCGCCAGCGCGGGAGGGACTACTAGCACAGATACGCAGTATTTT. Protein sequence: CASAGGTTSTDTQYF. The full variable domain, with the rest looked up from reference TRBV5-1 and TRBJ2-3, is KAGVTQTPRYLIKTRGQQVTLSCSPISGHRSVSWYQQTPGQGLQFLFEYFSETQRNKGNFPGRFSGRQFSNSRSEMNVSTLELGDSALYLCASAGGTTSTDTQYFGPGTRLTVL.

This clone has more than one count but fewer than ten. V and J are TRBV27 and TRBJ2-7; 8 bases match TRBD2. Germline-derived CDR1 and CDR2 are MNHEY and SMNVEV (reference sequence). V was pared by 7 bases and J by 1 base, with 9 bases of the junction left unmatched. This CDR3 spans 15 amino acids. CDR3: CASTSPGLGSYEQYF. CDR3 nucleotide sequence: TGTGCCAGCACCTCTCCGGGACTAGGGTCCTACGAGCAGTACTTC.

The V call is TRBV5-1, the J call TRBJ2-1; the match to TRBD1 covers 8 bases. Germline CDR1 is SGHRS and CDR2 is YFSETQ. V lost 5 bases to trimming and J lost 6 bases; unmatched junction nucleotides: 1. This CDR3 has 12 amino acids. The CDR3 reads CASRGQANEQFF. In DNA, the CDR3 is TGCGCCAGCAGGGGACAGGCCAATGAGCAGTTCTTC.

The rearrangement uses TRBV28 and TRBJ2-7; D might be TRBD1 (6 bases). The CDR3 spans 12 residues. Between the trimmed V and J ends, which lost 3 bases and 13 bases, there was a span of 16 bases. From germline, CDR1 is MDHEN and CDR2 SYDVKM. The CDR3, as DNA: TGTGCCAGCAGTTTTCCCAGGGGAAGACCCTACTTC. Translating gives CASSFPRGRPYF.

The chain combines TRBV2 with TRBJ2-4, with 9 bases aligning to TRBD1. V trimming: 6 bases; J trimming: 3 bases; junction bases outside the gene matches: 6. Germline V CDR1 and CDR2: SNHLY, FYNNEI. The CDR3 spans 15 residues. The CDR3 is CASSETGGGKNIQYF. The DNA of the CDR3 is TGTGCCAGCAGCGAGACAGGGGGAGGCAAAAACATTCAGTACTTC.